One and the same sample provided the 13 T cell receptor beta chains below, sequenced in a study of blood T cell repertoires in COVID-19. The repertoire was sequenced with immunoSEQ multiplex PCR; TCRdb's copy has only in-frame clones and lacks some. The sample has some 120,000 clones, over 75% seen once. Material for sequencing was peripheral blood. These TCRs come from a man aged 60 to 75 with acute or convalescent COVID-19.

The rearrangement joins TRBV7-8 to TRBJ2-1; TRBD1 might be the D (6 bases). Per germline, CDR1 SGHVS and CDR2 FQNEAQ. V shed 5 bases and J shed 8 bases, with 16 bases lying between them. The CDR3 has 14 amino acids. The CDR3 here is CASSTGQLNDEQFF. In DNA form, the CDR3 reads TGTGCCAGCAGCACCGGACAGTTAAACGATGAGCAGTTCTTC.

The chain is built from TRBV2 and TRBJ2-2; 12 bases align to TRBD2. V trimming: 6 bases; J trimming: 8 bases; junction bases outside the gene matches: 7. The CDR3 loop spans 15 amino acids. Germline CDR1 SNHLY, CDR2 FYNNEI. This CDR3 is CASRGTSGSGGELFF. The CDR3 DNA sequence: TGTGCCAGCAGAGGGACTAGCGGGTCAGGGGGGGAGCTGTTTTTT.

In this sample, this clone turned up a few times. V usage is TRBV15 and J usage is TRBJ2-7; TRBD2 matches 8 bases. Germline trimming cut 0 bases from V and 3 bases from J; bases unmatched to any gene: 1. Per the germline V gene, CDR1 is LNHNV and CDR2 is YYDKDF (reference sequence). The length of the CDR3 is 14 residues. As DNA, the CDR3 is TGTGCCACCAGCAGAGATCGGGAGGGCTACGAGCAGTACTTC. Protein product: CATSRDREGYEQYF.

The chain couples TRBV10-1 to TRBJ2-7; D is uncertain. Germline-derived CDR1 and CDR2 are WNHNN and SYGVQD (reference sequence). Trimming cost V 4 bases and J 0 bases, with 16 bases left between them. The CDR3 contains 16 residues. Here the CDR3 DNA reads TGCGCCAGCAGTGCGTCCCTCGACTGGAGCTCCTACGAGCAGTACTTC. Translation gives CASSASLDWSSYEQYF.

The chain has TRBV14 and TRBJ2-5; possible D gene TRBD1, 6 bases. Looked up from germline, CDR1 is SGHDN and CDR2 is FVKESK. This CDR3 spans 14 amino acids. V was trimmed by 3 bases and J by 5 bases, leaving 13 bases between them. The DNA of the CDR3 is TGTGCCAGCAGCCAGTCATCAGGGGTCGAGACCCAGTACTTC. Its protein is CASSQSSGVETQYF.

CDR3 sequence reads: CASSFEGAGYGYTF. DNA for the CDR3: TGTGCCAGCAGCTTTGAGGGGGCAGGATATGGCTACACCTTC. The chain joins TRBV5-4 to TRBJ1-2; TRBD1 aligns across 7 bases. V shed 2 bases, J shed 5 bases, and the junction held 6 bases outside the gene matches. CDR1 is SGHNT and CDR2 is YYREEE in the germline V gene (reference sequence). The CDR3 spans 14 residues. The variable domain in full, with the rest retrieved from reference TRBV5-4 and TRBJ1-2, is ETGVTQSPTHLIKTRGQQVTLRCSSQSGHNTVSWYQQALGQGPQFIFQYYREEENGRGNFPPRFSGLQFPNYSSELNVNALELDDSALYLCASSFEGAGYGYTFGSGTRLTVV.

The chain carries TRBV7-9 and TRBJ2-7; 7 bases fit TRBD1. This CDR3 is built from 15 residues. V lost 1 base and J lost 2; bases outside the gene matches: 5. Looked up from germline, CDR1 is SEHNR and CDR2 is FQNEAQ (reference sequence). The CDR3 sequence is CASSLVQGIPYEQYF. For the CDR3, the DNA is TGTGCCAGCAGCTTAGTACAGGGGATTCCCTACGAGCAGTACTTC.

The chain links TRBV28 to TRBJ2-3; 8 nucleotides align to TRBD2. The CDR3 contains 15 residues. Germline lookup yields CDR1 MDHEN and CDR2 SYDVKM. V lost 3 bases, J lost 0 bases, and 2 bases stayed unmatched. For the CDR3, the DNA is TGTGCCAGCAGTTTCGGCGGGAGGAGCACAGATACGCAGTATTTT. Encoded protein: CASSFGGRSTDTQYF.

The chain recombines TRBV5-1 with TRBJ2-7; perhaps TRBD2 as D (6 bases). CDR3 size: 16 residues. Looked up from germline, CDR1 is SGHRS and CDR2 is YFSETQ. Trimming removed 1 base at V and 5 bases at J, with 19 bases between. The CDR3 protein is CASSLTSQGGKNEQYF. As DNA, the CDR3 is TGCGCCAGCAGCTTGACGTCGCAGGGAGGTAAGAACGAGCAGTACTTC.

The chain joins TRBV20-1 to TRBJ1-2; TRBD1 matches at 8 bases. The junction had 10 bases not matched to a gene; V was cut back by 3 bases and J by 4 bases. Germline V gene data show CDR1 as DFQATT and CDR2 as SNEGSKA (reference sequence). This CDR3 has 15 residues. The CDR3 nucleotides are TGCAGTGCTAGTCCCCGACAGGGGCGCGGCTATGGCTACACCTTC. Encoded protein: CSASPRQGRGYGYTF.

Only a few counts were recorded for this clone. V is TRBV28 and J is TRBJ2-7; D possibly corresponds to TRBD2 (6 bases). The germline V and J ends were trimmed by 7 bases and 2 bases, with 12 bases remaining between them. The CDR3 runs 13 residues. Per the germline V gene, CDR1 is MDHEN and CDR2 is SYDVKM. The CDR3 coding sequence is TGTGCCAGCACCGAGGCGGGGCCCTACGAGCAGTACTTC. This encodes CASTEAGPYEQYF.

A single count supports this clone. V and J are TRBV5-1 and TRBJ1-2; 10 nucleotides match TRBD1. The V and J ends lost 4 bases and 8 bases, in that order; junction bases with no gene match: 11. Germline-derived CDR1 and CDR2 are SGHRS and YFSETQ. CDR3 size: 15 residues. The CDR3 nucleotides are TGCGCCAGCAGCCTCCCGGGACAGGGGATGGAGGGCTACACCTTC. Translating it yields CASSLPGQGMEGYTF.

The chain joins TRBV27 to TRBJ1-1; 8 bases align to TRBD1. Per the germline V gene, CDR1 is MNHEY and CDR2 is SMNVEV (reference sequence). V dropped 10 bases and J dropped 4; count of bases not matched to a gene: 5. The CDR3 length is 12 residues. The CDR3 region has the DNA TGTGCCAACCTGACAGGGGCCACTGAAGCTTTCTTT. As protein: CANLTGATEAFF.